These 25 T cell receptor beta chains share one sample of origin, sequenced in a study of shared clonotypes between healthy human individuals. Assay: immunoSEQ multiplex PCR; the TCRdb copy retains only in-frame clones and omits some. The sample carries 550,000 to 700,000 clones, around three quarters recorded once. Sequenced material: memory CD4+ T cells sorted from blood. Subset defined: CD45RA-negative fraction. Every receptor here comes from a woman younger than 45 in good health.

V is TRBV5-1 and J is TRBJ2-2; no firm D call. Germline V lookup: CDR1 SGHRS, CDR2 YFSETQ. V lost 0 bases to trimming and J lost 3 bases, with 6 bases between them. This CDR3 has 14 amino acids. This CDR3 is CASSLVTDTGELFF. The CDR3 DNA follows: TGCGCCAGCAGCTTGGTAACAGACACCGGGGAGCTGTTTTTT.

This clone was seen just once. V usage is TRBV30 and J usage is TRBJ2-5; TRBD1 aligns across 11 bases. CDR1 is GTSNPN and CDR2 is SVGIG in the germline V gene (reference sequence). J was trimmed by 5 bases and V by 1 base; bases with no gene match: 6. This CDR3 contains 15 residues. CDR3 bases: TGTGCCTGGAGTGCAGGACAGGGGGCTTGGGAGACCCAGTACTTC. It yields the protein CAWSAGQGAWETQYF.

This sequence joins TRBV6-6 and TRBJ2-5; 8 bases fit TRBD2. The CDR3 consists of 13 residues. The germline gives CDR1 MNHNY, CDR2 SVGAGI (reference sequence). V shed 0 bases, J shed 7 bases, and the junction held 1 base outside the gene matches. The CDR3 bases are TGTGCCAGCAGTTACTCGCGGGAGGCGACCCAGTACTTC. Amino acids: CASSYSREATQYF.

The chain carries TRBV18 and TRBJ2-7; 12 nucleotides match TRBD1. CDR3 size: 15 residues. Germline V gene sequence: CDR1 KGHSH, CDR2 LQKENI. Trimming at V came to 4 bases and at J to 7 bases, leaving 8 bases not matched to a gene. The CDR3 loop is CASSQAGTGGSEQYF. In nucleotides, the CDR3 is TGTGCCAGCTCACAAGCCGGGACAGGGGGCTCGGAGCAGTACTTC.

Comment on this clone: Other DNA sequences in this sample translate to the same CDR3. This chain links TRBV15 with TRBJ2-1, with no clear D. Trimming stripped 0 bases from V and 0 bases from J, with 6 bases between. Per germline, CDR1 LNHNV and CDR2 YYDKDF (reference sequence). The CDR3 extends over 15 amino acids. The CDR3 loop reads CATSREVGSYNEQFF. The CDR3 DNA sequence: TGTGCCACCAGCAGAGAGGTAGGCTCCTACAATGAGCAGTTCTTC.

The V call is TRBV10-2, the J call TRBJ2-7; 7 nucleotides match TRBD1. V lost 5 bases and J lost 1; bases outside the gene matches: 8. The CDR3 is 15 amino acids. From germline, CDR1 is WSHSY and CDR2 SAAADI. The DNA of the CDR3 is TGCGCCAGCAGTCTACCGGGACAGATGTCCTACGAGCAGTACTTC. This encodes CASSLPGQMSYEQYF.

The genes are TRBV7-2 and TRBJ1-1; D gene uncertain. Germline V gene lookup returns CDR1 SGHTA and CDR2 FQGNSA. The CDR3 is 11 amino acids. Trimming shortened V by 5 bases and J by 6 bases, and 7 bases separated the two germline ends. DNA for the CDR3: TGTGCCAGCAGCGAACTAGCTGAAGCTTTCTTT. Protein sequence: CASSELAEAFF.

The chain carries TRBV13 and TRBJ2-7, with unresolved D. The CDR3 extends over 13 amino acids. The V end was cut by 4 bases, the J end by 5 bases, with 12 bases between. CDR1 and CDR2 (germline): PRHDT, FYEKMQ (reference sequence). CDR3 in amino acids: CASSSRMQDEQYF. For the CDR3, the DNA is TGTGCCAGCAGCTCCAGGATGCAGGACGAGCAGTACTTC.

The chain recombines TRBV4-1 with TRBJ1-3; maybe TRBD1 (6 bases). This CDR3 contains 17 residues. The ends were cut back, 1 base at V and 4 bases at J, with 17 bases in the middle. Germline-derived CDR1 and CDR2 are MGHRA and YSYEKL. The CDR3 loop is CASSQGNIQGPGNTIYF. Here the CDR3 DNA reads TGCGCCAGCAGCCAAGGAAATATACAGGGCCCCGGAAACACCATATATTTT.

V usage is TRBV5-1 and J usage is TRBJ1-2, with D perhaps matching TRBD1 (5 bases). V gave up 4 bases and J gave up 4 bases, with 11 bases separating them. Per germline, CDR1 SGHRS and CDR2 YFSETQ. CDR3 size: 13 residues. The CDR3 loop reads CASSLDNSYGYTF. The CDR3 DNA is TGCGCCAGCAGCCTGGACAACTCCTATGGCTACACCTTC.

V usage is TRBV5-8 and J usage is TRBJ1-3; a weak D match, TRBD1 (6 bases). CDR1 and CDR2 from the germline V gene are SGHTS and YDEGEE. V gave up 4 bases and J gave up 0 bases, with 17 bases separating them. This CDR3 is 17 amino acids long. This CDR3 reads CASSKTGYPLSGNTIYF. The CDR3 DNA is TGTGCCAGCAGCAAAACAGGGTACCCTCTCTCTGGAAACACCATATATTTT.

V usage is TRBV11-2 and J usage is TRBJ2-1, with D perhaps assigned TRBD1 or TRBD2 (5 bases each). CDR1 is SGHAT, CDR2 FQNNGV, per germline. The CDR3 consists of 15 residues. V dropped 5 bases and J dropped 3 bases, with 14 bases sitting between them. The chain's CDR3 is CASSRRGGGYNEQFF. In nucleotides, the CDR3 is TGTGCCAGCAGCCGACGGGGCGGAGGCTACAATGAGCAGTTCTTC.

The rearrangement uses TRBV18 and TRBJ2-3, with 11 nucleotides matching TRBD2. Germline V gives CDR1 KGHSH, CDR2 LQKENI. CDR3 size: 17 residues. V was clipped by 4 bases and J by 0 bases; unmatched bases: 6. Here the CDR3 DNA reads TGTGCCAGCTCACTTCGGACTAGCGGGTTTAGCACAGATACGCAGTATTTT. It codes for CASSLRTSGFSTDTQYF.

This clone was counted once. V usage is TRBV2 and J usage is TRBJ2-1; maybe TRBD1 (5 bases). V gave up 8 bases and J gave up 5 bases, with 16 bases separating them. Germline V lookup: CDR1 SNHLY, CDR2 FYNNEI. The CDR3 runs to 14 residues. CDR3 residues: CASGWGLSNNEQFF. CDR3 nucleotides: TGTGCCAGCGGTTGGGGCCTGTCAAACAATGAGCAGTTCTTC.

In regard to this clone: The sample carries other DNA sequences with the same CDR3. V and J are TRBV7-8 and TRBJ2-7, with D perhaps matching TRBD1 (5 bases). Germline CDR1 SGHVS, CDR2 FQNEAQ. The CDR3 has 15 residues. The V end lost 2 bases, the J end lost 0 bases, and 11 bases lay between the germline ends. CDR3 sequence reads: CASSLYQGSSYEQYF. In DNA form, the CDR3 reads TGTGCCAGCAGCTTATATCAGGGTTCCTCCTACGAGCAGTACTTC.

This chain connects TRBV7-9 to TRBJ2-3; the D is unclear. The CDR3 totals 12 residues. Germline V lookup: CDR1 SEHNR, CDR2 FQNEAQ (reference sequence). Trimming shortened V by 7 bases and J by 5 bases, and 10 bases separated the two germline ends. CDR3 amino acids: CASTPSRDTQYF. As DNA, the CDR3 is TGTGCCAGCACCCCGTCAAGAGATACGCAGTATTTT.

The chain recombines TRBV11-2 with TRBJ2-1, with TRBD1 matching 8 bases. CDR1 is SGHAT, CDR2 FQNNGV, per germline. The CDR3 spans 14 residues. The V gene end was trimmed by 5 bases and the J gene end by 6 bases; junction bases not matched to a gene: 6. The CDR3: CASSLTGVFNEQFF. The CDR3 nucleotides read TGTGCCAGCAGCCTGACAGGGGTATTCAATGAGCAGTTCTTC. The complete variable domain, with remaining parts taken from reference TRBV11-2 and TRBJ2-1, reads EAGVAQSPRYKIIEKRQSVAFWCNPISGHATLYWYQQILGQGPKLLIQFQNNGVVDDSQLPKDRFSAERLKGVDSTLKIQPAKLEDSAVYLCASSLTGVFNEQFFGPGTRLTVL.

J is TRBJ2-2 and V is TRBV28; a possible D gene is TRBD2 (6 bases). Germline V gene data show CDR1 as MDHEN and CDR2 as SYDVKM. Trimming cost V 6 bases and J 5 bases, with 13 bases left between them. This CDR3 has 14 amino acids. The chain's CDR3 is CASRTSDLTGELFF. DNA of the CDR3: TGTGCCAGCAGGACTAGTGATTTGACCGGGGAGCTGTTTTTT.

The chain carries TRBV28 and TRBJ1-1, with 7 bases aligning to TRBD1. This CDR3 is built from 14 residues. Germline assignment: CDR1 MDHEN and CDR2 SYDVKM. The V segment lost 7 bases and the J segment 3 bases; nucleotides outside the gene matches: 8. CDR3 nucleotide sequence: TGTGCCAGCAAACGAACAGGGGTTTACACTGAAGCTTTCTTT. Protein: CASKRTGVYTEAFF.

This chain connects TRBV30 to TRBJ2-7; D perhaps matches TRBD1 (5 bases). The germline CDR1 and CDR2 sequences are GTSNPN and SVGIG (reference sequence). V was clipped by 0 bases and J by 0 bases, with 15 bases between them. The CDR3 runs to 16 residues. The CDR3 DNA reads TGTGCCTGGAGTGTATTGACAGAAAGCCTCTCCTACGAGCAGTACTTC. Encoded protein: CAWSVLTESLSYEQYF.

The rearrangement joins TRBV19 to TRBJ2-7, with 8 bases identical to TRBD2. This CDR3 region has 17 residues. The V and J ends lost 4 bases and 2 bases, in that order; junction bases with no gene match: 13. Looked up from germline, CDR1 is LNHDA and CDR2 is SQIVND (reference sequence). The CDR3: CASSRRYGLADTYEQYF. In DNA form, the CDR3 reads TGTGCCAGTAGTAGGAGATACGGACTAGCCGATACCTACGAGCAGTACTTC. Looking up the rest from reference TRBV19 and TRBJ2-7 gives the full variable domain: DGGITQSPKYLFRKEGQNVTLSCEQNLNHDAMYWYRQDPGQGLRLIYYSQIVNDFQKGDIAEGYSVSREKKESFPLTVTSAQKNPTAFYLCASSRRYGLADTYEQYFGPGTRLTVT.

This clone was observed a handful of times. The DNA of the CDR3 is TGTGCCAGCAGCTTGGTCGGAGACACAGATACGCAGTATTTT. This gives the protein CASSLVGDTDTQYF. The chain has TRBV7-3 and TRBJ2-3, with D unresolved. Per germline, CDR1 SGHTA and CDR2 FQGTGA. V lost 3 bases and J 2 bases, leaving 9 bases between the germline ends. The CDR3 totals 14 residues. Full variable domain (outside the CDR3, taken from reference TRBV7-3 and TRBJ2-3): GAGVSQTPSNKVTEKGKYVELRCDPISGHTALYWYRQSLGQGPEFLIYFQGTGAADDSGLPNDRFFAVRPEGSVSTLKIQRTERGDSAVYLCASSLVGDTDTQYFGPGTRLTVL.

The chain uses TRBV25-1 and TRBJ2-5, with D unclear. Germline CDR1 MGHDK, CDR2 SYGVNS. Trimming took 4 bases from V and 1 from J, leaving 16 bases between them. This CDR3 has 16 amino acids. In nucleotides, the CDR3 is TGTGCCAGCAGTGCCTCCCGCGAGGCAGGCCAAGAGACCCAGTACTTC. Protein sequence: CASSASREAGQETQYF.

The J gene is TRBJ1-1, the V gene TRBV29-1, with D unresolved. Germline CDR1 is SQVTM and CDR2 is ANQGSEA. The CDR3 has 12 amino acids. Trimming removed 4 bases from V and 4 bases from J, with 10 bases in between. DNA for the CDR3: TGCAGCGTTGCTGAGGGAGGCACTGAAGCTTTCTTT. Its protein is CSVAEGGTEAFF. Looking up the rest from reference TRBV29-1 and TRBJ1-1 gives the full variable domain: SAVISQKPSRDICQRGTSLTIQCQVDSQVTMMFWYRQQPGQSLTLIATANQGSEATYESGFVIDKFPISRPNLTFSTLTVSNMSPEDSSIYLCSVAEGGTEAFFGQGTRLTVV.

CDR3 amino acids: CSVELTGSLSYEQYF. DNA for the CDR3: TGCAGCGTTGAACTTACGGGGTCACTCAGCTACGAGCAGTACTTC. The rearrangement links TRBV29-1 to TRBJ2-5; a weak D match, TRBD2 (5 bases). Near its end, the DNA agrees better with TRBJ2-7, so the J call may be wrong. Per the germline V gene, CDR1 is SQVTM and CDR2 is ANQGSEA. This CDR3 has 15 residues.